What follows is one T cell receptor (beta chain) and its context. Its antigen is unknown. RNA transcripts yielded amplified TCR beta CDR3 regions. Using the HTBI primer set, a first-round RT-PCR was run on the TCR CDR3. TCRdb passed the multiplex PCR reads through MiXCR, listing each CDR3 protein once. The table lists fewer than 750,000 distinct CDR3 sequences, 14% to 15% of them singletons. The sample comes from a study of T cells in Graves' hyperthyroidism and ophthalmopathy. Study results and limitations: Most thyroid-expanded clonotypes above 0.001 were also found in blood. Ophthalmopathy, which appeared later, was predicted by the model a median about 5.9 months before onset.

The CDR3 is 16 residues long. Germline CDR1 SGHAT, CDR2 FQDESV (reference sequence). The V and J ends lost 5 bases and 0 bases respectively, with 13 bases between them. Based on clinical symptoms, serum thyroxine and TRAb, thyroid ultrasound and orbital computed tomography, diagnoses were reached. The authors took PBMCs from about 9.5 ml fresh peripheral blood. The chain is built from TRBV11-1 and TRBJ2-2; D ambiguous. The receptor was derived from a woman in her 40s with Graves' ophthalmopathy. The sample taken for sequencing was blood. CDR3 in DNA: TGTGCCAGCAGCCACGGGTCGGGCGCGAACACCGGGGAGCTGTTTTTT. Amino acid sequence: CASSHGSGANTGELFF.